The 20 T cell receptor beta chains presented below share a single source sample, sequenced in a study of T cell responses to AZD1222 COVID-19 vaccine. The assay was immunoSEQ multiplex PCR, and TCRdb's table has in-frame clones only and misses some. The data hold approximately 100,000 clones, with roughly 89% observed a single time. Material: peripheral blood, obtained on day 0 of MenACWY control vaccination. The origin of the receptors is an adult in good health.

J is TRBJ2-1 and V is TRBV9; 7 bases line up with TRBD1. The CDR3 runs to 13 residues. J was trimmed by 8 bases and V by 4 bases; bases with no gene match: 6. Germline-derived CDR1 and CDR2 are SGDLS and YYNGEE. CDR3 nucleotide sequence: TGTGCCAGCAGCTTTGAGACAGGGTATGAGCAGTTCTTC. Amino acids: CASSFETGYEQFF.

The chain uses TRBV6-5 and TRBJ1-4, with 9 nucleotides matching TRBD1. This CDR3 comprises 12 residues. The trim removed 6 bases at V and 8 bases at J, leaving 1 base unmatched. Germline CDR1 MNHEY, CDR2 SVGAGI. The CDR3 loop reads CASRDRGEKLFF. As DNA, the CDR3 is TGTGCCAGCAGGGACAGGGGCGAAAAACTGTTTTTT.

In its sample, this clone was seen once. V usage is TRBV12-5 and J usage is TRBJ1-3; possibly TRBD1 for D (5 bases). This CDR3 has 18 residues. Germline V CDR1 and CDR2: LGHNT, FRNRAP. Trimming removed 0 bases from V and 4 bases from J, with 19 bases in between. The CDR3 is CASGLVVPTARSGNTIYF. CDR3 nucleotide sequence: TGTGCTAGTGGTTTGGTTGTTCCGACAGCCCGTTCCGGAAACACCATATATTTT.

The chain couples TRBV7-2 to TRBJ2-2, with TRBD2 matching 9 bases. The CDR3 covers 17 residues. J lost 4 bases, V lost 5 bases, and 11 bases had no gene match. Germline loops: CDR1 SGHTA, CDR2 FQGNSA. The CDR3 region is CASSPPMAGGTTGELFF. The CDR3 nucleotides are TGTGCCAGCAGCCCGCCTATGGCGGGAGGGACCACCGGGGAGCTGTTTTTT. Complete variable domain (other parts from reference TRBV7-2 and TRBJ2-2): GAGVSQSPSNKVTEKGKDVELRCDPISGHTALYWYRQSLGQGLEFLIYFQGNSAPDKSGLPSDRFSAERTGGSVSTLTIQRTQQEDSAVYLCASSPPMAGGTTGELFFGEGSRLTVL.

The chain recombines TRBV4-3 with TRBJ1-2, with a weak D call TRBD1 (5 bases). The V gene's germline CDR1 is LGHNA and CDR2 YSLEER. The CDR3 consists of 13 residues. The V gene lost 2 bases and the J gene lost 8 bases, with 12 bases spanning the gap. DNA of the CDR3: TGCGCCAGCAGCCAATCGACTCAGGGAGGCTACACCTTC. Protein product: CASSQSTQGGYTF.

CDR3 sequence (DNA): TGTGCCAGTAGTGTCAGAGAGACTAGCCCCTACGAGCAGTACTTC. Translation gives CASSVRETSPYEQYF. V gene TRBV19 combines with J gene TRBJ2-7; 7 nucleotides agree with TRBD2. Germline CDR1 and CDR2: LNHDA and SQIVND (reference sequence). The CDR3 extends over 15 amino acids. The V gene end was trimmed by 5 bases and the J gene end by 2 bases; junction bases not matched to a gene: 9.

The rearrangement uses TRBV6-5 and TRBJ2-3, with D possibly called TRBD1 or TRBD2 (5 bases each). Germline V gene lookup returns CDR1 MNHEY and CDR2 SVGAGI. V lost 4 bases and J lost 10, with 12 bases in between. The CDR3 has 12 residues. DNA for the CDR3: TGTGCCAGCAGTTCCTCGGGGCAGGCGCAGTATTTT. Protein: CASSSSGQAQYF.

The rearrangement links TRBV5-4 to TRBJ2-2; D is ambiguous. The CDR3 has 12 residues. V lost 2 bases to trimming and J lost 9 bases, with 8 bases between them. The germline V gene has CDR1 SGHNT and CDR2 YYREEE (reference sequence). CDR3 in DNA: TGTGCCAGCAGCTTCCCCGACCGGGAGCTGTTTTTT. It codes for CASSFPDRELFF.

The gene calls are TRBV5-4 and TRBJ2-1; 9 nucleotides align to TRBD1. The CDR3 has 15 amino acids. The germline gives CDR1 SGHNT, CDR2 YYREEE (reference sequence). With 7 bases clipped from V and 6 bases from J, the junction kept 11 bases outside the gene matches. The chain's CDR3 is CASLDPGTGSNEQFF. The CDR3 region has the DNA TGTGCCAGCCTTGACCCCGGGACAGGGAGCAATGAGCAGTTCTTC.

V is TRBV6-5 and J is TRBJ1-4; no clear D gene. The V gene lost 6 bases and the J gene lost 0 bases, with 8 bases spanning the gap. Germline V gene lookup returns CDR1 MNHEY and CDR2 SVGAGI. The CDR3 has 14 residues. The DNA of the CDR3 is TGTGCCAGCAGACAGCTGGCAACTAATGAAAAACTGTTTTTT. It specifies CASRQLATNEKLFF.

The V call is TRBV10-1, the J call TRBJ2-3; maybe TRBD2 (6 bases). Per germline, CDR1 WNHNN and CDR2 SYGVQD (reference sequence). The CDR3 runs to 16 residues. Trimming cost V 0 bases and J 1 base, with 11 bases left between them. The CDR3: CASSESPGLRTDTQYF. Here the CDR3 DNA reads TGCGCCAGCAGTGAGTCGCCGGGACTTCGCACAGATACGCAGTATTTT.

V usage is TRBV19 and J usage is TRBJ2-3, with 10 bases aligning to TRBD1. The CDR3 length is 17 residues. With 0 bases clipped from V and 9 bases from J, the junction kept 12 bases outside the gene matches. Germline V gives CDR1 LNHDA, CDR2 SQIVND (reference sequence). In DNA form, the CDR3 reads TGTGCCAGTAGTATAGATCTCCCGGGAATGACAGGGGGCACGCAGTATTTT. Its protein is CASSIDLPGMTGGTQYF.

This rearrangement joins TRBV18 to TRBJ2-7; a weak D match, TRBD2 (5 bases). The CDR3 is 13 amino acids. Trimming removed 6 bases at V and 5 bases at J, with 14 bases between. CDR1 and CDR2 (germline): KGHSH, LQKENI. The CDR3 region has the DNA TGTGCCAGCTCCCTCACTAGAATTCACGAGCAGTACTTC. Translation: CASSLTRIHEQYF.

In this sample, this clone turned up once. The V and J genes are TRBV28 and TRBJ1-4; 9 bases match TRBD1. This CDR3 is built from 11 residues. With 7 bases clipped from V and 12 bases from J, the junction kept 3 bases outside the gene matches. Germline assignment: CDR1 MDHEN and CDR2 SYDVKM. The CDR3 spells CASTRTGELFF. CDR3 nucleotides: TGTGCCAGCACCCGGACAGGGGAACTGTTTTTT.

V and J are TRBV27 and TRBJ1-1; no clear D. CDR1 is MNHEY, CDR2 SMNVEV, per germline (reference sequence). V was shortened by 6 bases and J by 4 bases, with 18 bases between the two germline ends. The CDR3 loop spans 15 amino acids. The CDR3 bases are TGTGCCAGCAGAATCGGAAGGGCGGTTGGCACTGAAGCTTTCTTT. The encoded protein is CASRIGRAVGTEAFF.

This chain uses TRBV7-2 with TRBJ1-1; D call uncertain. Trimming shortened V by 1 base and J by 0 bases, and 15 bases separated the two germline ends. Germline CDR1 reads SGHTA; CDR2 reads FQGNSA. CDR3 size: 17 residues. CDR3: CASSLVSFGAVNTEAFF. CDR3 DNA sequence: TGTGCCAGCAGCTTAGTGAGTTTTGGAGCAGTGAACACTGAAGCTTTCTTT. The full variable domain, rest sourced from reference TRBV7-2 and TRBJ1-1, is GAGVSQSPSNKVTEKGKDVELRCDPISGHTALYWYRQSLGQGLEFLIYFQGNSAPDKSGLPSDRFSAERTGGSVSTLTIQRTQQEDSAVYLCASSLVSFGAVNTEAFFGQGTRLTVV.

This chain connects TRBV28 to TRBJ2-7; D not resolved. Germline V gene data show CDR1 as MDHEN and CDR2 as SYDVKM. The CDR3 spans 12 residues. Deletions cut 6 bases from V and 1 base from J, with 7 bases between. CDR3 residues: CASSTRSYEQYF. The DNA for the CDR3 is TGTGCCAGCAGCACCCGTTCCTACGAGCAGTACTTC.

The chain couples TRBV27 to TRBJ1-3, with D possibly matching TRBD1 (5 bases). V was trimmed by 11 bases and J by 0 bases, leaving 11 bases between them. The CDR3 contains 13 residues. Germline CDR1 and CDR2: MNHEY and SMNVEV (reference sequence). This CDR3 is CACGDLSGNTIYF. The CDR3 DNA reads TGTGCCTGCGGGGACCTCTCTGGAAACACCATATATTTT.

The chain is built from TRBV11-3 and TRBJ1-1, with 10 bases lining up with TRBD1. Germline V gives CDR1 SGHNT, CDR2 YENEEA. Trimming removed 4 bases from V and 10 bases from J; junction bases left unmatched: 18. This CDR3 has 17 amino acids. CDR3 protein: CASSSFTSGQGVHRAFF. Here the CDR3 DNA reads TGTGCCAGCAGCTCTTTTACAAGCGGACAGGGGGTTCATCGAGCTTTCTTT.

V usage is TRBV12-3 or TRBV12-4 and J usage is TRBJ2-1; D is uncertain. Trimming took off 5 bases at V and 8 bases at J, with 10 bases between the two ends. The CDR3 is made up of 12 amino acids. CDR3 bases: TGTGCCAGCAGTCCTTCCGTCCATGAGCAGTTCTTC. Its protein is CASSPSVHEQFF.